This paragraph covers one T cell receptor (beta chain) sequence. The antigen remains undetermined. The data originate from a study of T cell responses to AZD1222 COVID-19 vaccine. The study's findings and limits: Donors were chiefly white British, with a greater number of females, and clonal diversity was perhaps underestimated. Repertoire sampling occurred only after the peak T cell response.

Assay used: immunoSEQ multiplex PCR; TCRdb lists only in-frame clones, some missing. The sample includes about 150,000 clones, 87% of them seen just once. The germline CDR1 and CDR2 sequences are MDHEN and SYDVKM. The trim removed 4 bases at V and 2 bases at J, leaving 6 bases unmatched. The CDR3 consists of 15 residues. Researchers grouped second doses given at about 4 or about 12 weeks into one pool. The specimen was peripheral blood, collected 28 days after the second AZD1222 dose. The sequence derives from an adult who received the AZD1222 COVID-19 vaccine. This chain uses TRBV28 with TRBJ2-5, with 8 bases aligning to TRBD1. The CDR3 protein is CASSSRDRFQETQYF. CDR3 bases: TGTGCCAGCAGTTCCCGGGACAGGTTTCAAGAGACCCAGTACTTC.